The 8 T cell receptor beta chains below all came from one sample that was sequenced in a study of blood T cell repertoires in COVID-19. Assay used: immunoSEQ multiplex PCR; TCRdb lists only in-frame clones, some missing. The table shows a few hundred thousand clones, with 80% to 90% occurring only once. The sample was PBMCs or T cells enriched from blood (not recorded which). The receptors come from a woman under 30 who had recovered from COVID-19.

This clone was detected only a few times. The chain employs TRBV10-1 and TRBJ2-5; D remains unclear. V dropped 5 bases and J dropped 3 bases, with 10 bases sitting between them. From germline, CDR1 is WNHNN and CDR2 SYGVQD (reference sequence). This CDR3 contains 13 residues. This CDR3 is CASSKTLEETQYF. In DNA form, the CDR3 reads TGCGCCAGCAGTAAGACTCTGGAAGAGACCCAGTACTTC.

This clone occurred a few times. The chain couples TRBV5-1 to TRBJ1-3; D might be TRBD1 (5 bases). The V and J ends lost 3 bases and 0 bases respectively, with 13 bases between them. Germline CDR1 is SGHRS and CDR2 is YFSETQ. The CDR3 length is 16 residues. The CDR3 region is CASSSHTGLSGNTIYF. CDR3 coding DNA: TGCGCCAGCAGCTCTCATACAGGCCTCTCTGGAAACACCATATATTTT.

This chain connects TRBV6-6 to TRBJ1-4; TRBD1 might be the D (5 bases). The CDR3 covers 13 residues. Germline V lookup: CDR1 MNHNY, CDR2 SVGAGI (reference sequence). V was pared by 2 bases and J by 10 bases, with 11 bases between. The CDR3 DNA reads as TGTGCCAGCAGTTACGGGGGGAGTGGAAAACTGTTTTTT. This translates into CASSYGGSGKLFF.

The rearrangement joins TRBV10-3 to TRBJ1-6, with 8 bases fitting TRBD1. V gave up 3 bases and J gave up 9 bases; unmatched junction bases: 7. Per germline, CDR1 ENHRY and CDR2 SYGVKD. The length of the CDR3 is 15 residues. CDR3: CAISERQGRGSPLHF. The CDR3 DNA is TGTGCCATCAGTGAACGACAGGGGAGGGGTTCACCCCTCCACTTT.

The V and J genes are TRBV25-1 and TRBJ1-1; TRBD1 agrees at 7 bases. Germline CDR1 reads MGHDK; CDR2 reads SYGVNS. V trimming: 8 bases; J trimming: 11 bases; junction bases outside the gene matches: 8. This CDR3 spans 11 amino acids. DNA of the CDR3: TGTGCCAGCTATTCCGGGACAGCTGCTTTCTTT. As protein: CASYSGTAAFF.

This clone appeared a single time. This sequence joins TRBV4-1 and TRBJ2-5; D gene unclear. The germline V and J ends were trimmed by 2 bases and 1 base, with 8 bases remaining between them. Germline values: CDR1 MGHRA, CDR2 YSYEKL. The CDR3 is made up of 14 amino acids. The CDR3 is CASSQNWFQETQYF. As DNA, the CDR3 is TGCGCCAGCAGCCAAAACTGGTTCCAAGAGACCCAGTACTTC.

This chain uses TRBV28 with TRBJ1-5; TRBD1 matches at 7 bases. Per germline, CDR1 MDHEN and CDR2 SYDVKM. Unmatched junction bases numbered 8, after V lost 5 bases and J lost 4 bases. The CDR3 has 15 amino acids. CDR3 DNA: TGTGCCAGCAGTGTCGGGGGACAGACTAATCAGCCCCAGCATTTT. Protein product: CASSVGGQTNQPQHF.

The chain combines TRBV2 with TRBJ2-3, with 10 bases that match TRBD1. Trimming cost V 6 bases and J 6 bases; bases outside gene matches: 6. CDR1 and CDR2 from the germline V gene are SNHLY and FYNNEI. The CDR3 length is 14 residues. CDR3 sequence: CASRLTGGEDTQYF. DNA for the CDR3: TGTGCCAGCAGGTTGACAGGGGGCGAGGATACGCAGTATTTT.